The 20 T cell receptor beta chains given below trace back to one sample, sequenced in a study of blood T cell repertoires in COVID-19. Only in-frame clones appear in the TCRdb table, and some are missing; sequencing was by immunoSEQ multiplex PCR. Counted here are more than 250,000 clones, roughly 80% occurring once; the ten biggest clones make up about 5%. The sample taken for sequencing was PBMCs or T cells enriched from blood (not recorded which). Receptors were obtained from a man aged 35 to 55 who had been exposed to COVID-19.

Concerning this clone: Additional DNA sequences in this sample encode the identical CDR3. The rearrangement links TRBV5-4 to TRBJ1-2; D is perhaps TRBD1 (5 bases). V lost 2 bases and J 5 bases, leaving 10 bases between the germline ends. Germline lookup yields CDR1 SGHNT and CDR2 YYREEE (reference sequence). The CDR3 is 13 amino acids. The CDR3 DNA sequence: TGTGCCAGCAGCTTAGACAGCGATTATGGCTACACCTTC. Its protein product is CASSLDSDYGYTF.

This clone was detected only once. The rearrangement joins TRBV5-1 to TRBJ2-5, with 13 bases that match TRBD2. With V trimmed by 4 bases and J by 0 bases, 6 bases remained unmatched. This CDR3 is built from 17 residues. Per germline, CDR1 SGHRS and CDR2 YFSETQ. Written as DNA, the CDR3 is TGCGCCAGCAGCACGGGACTAGCGGGGCGGTACCAAGAGACCCAGTACTTC. This translates into CASSTGLAGRYQETQYF. Full variable domain (outside the CDR3, taken from reference TRBV5-1 and TRBJ2-5): KAGVTQTPRYLIKTRGQQVTLSCSPISGHRSVSWYQQTPGQGLQFLFEYFSETQRNKGNFPGRFSGRQFSNSRSEMNVSTLELGDSALYLCASSTGLAGRYQETQYFGPGTRLLVL.

The CDR3 spells CASSATTLRGYNSPLHF. DNA for the CDR3: TGTGCCAGCAGTGCAACCACCCTCAGGGGTTATAATTCACCCCTCCACTTT. This chain links TRBV2 with TRBJ1-6; TRBD1 might be the D (6 bases). The germline gives CDR1 SNHLY, CDR2 FYNNEI. This CDR3 is built from 17 residues. Trimming removed 4 bases at V and 4 bases at J, with 17 bases between.

V gene TRBV4-1 combines with J gene TRBJ2-7, with D perhaps matching TRBD2 (6 bases). V lost 1 base, J lost 4 bases, and 11 bases lay in between. The CDR3 is 14 residues long. The germline V gene has CDR1 MGHRA and CDR2 YSYEKL. The CDR3 protein is CASSQVAEGYEQYF. The CDR3 DNA follows: TGCGCCAGCAGCCAAGTAGCGGAAGGTTACGAGCAGTACTTC.

The rearrangement uses TRBV5-1 and TRBJ1-1; D might be TRBD1 (5 bases). The CDR3 loop spans 13 amino acids. With 2 bases removed from V and 4 bases from J, the gap between germline ends came to 9 bases. The germline V gene has CDR1 SGHRS and CDR2 YFSETQ. The CDR3 loop reads CASSFWGVTEAFF. The CDR3 DNA is TGCGCCAGCAGCTTCTGGGGCGTCACTGAAGCTTTCTTT.

The chain employs TRBV19 and TRBJ2-7; the D gene is possibly TRBD1 (5 bases). Deletions cut 5 bases from V and 2 bases from J, with 13 bases between. There are 14 residues in the CDR3. Germline values: CDR1 LNHDA, CDR2 SQIVND (reference sequence). The CDR3 DNA reads TGTGCCAGTAGTCCTGGGGCGGACCCCTACGAGCAGTACTTC. Encoded protein: CASSPGADPYEQYF.

The chain combines TRBV10-3 with TRBJ1-2; 7 bases line up with TRBD1. This CDR3 is 16 amino acids long. Looked up from germline, CDR1 is ENHRY and CDR2 is SYGVKD. With V trimmed by 0 bases and J by 2 bases, 6 bases remained unmatched. In DNA, the CDR3 is TGTGCCATCAGTGAGTCGGAGGGGGCTCCCAACTATGGCTACACCTTC. Translated, it gives CAISESEGAPNYGYTF.

The CDR3 nucleotides read TGTGCCAGCAGCCAAGATATGCTAGCGGGAGGTCGGTGGACAGATACGCAGTATTTT. It translates to CASSQDMLAGGRWTDTQYF. This chain joins TRBV3-1 (or the pseudogene TRBV3-2) and TRBJ2-3; 11 nucleotides match TRBD2. Germline CDR1 reads LGHDT; CDR2 reads YNNKEL (reference sequence). The ends lost 0 bases at V and 3 bases at J; junction bases unmatched: 11. The CDR3 is 19 residues long.

This clone was seen only once. The rearrangement joins TRBV6-5 to TRBJ1-2; D unclear. The CDR3 totals 15 residues. Germline lookup yields CDR1 MNHEY and CDR2 SVGAGI. V was clipped by 0 bases and J by 8 bases, with 16 bases between them. The CDR3 DNA reads as TGTGCCAGCAGTTACTCCCGATGGAGTCATAGGGGCTACACCTTC. It encodes CASSYSRWSHRGYTF.

This clone was seen just once. The V and J genes are TRBV3-1 (or the pseudogene TRBV3-2) and TRBJ2-3; the match to TRBD2 covers 7 bases. V lost 0 bases, J lost 0 bases, and 3 bases stayed unmatched. The CDR3 is 16 residues long. Germline assignment: CDR1 LGHDT and CDR2 YNNKEL (reference sequence). The CDR3 bases are TGTGCCAGCAGCCAAGAGATTAGCGGGAGCACAGATACGCAGTATTTT. This codes for CASSQEISGSTDTQYF.

The rearrangement joins TRBV5-1 to TRBJ1-4; 9 bases align to TRBD1. The J segment lost 4 bases and the V segment lost 4 bases, leaving 5 bases of the junction unmatched. The CDR3 spans 15 residues. Germline values: CDR1 SGHRS, CDR2 YFSETQ. CDR3 loop: CASSGGTGSNEKLFF. CDR3 sequence (DNA): TGCGCCAGCAGCGGAGGGACAGGGAGTAATGAAAAACTGTTTTTT. Based on the CDR3 plus reference TRBV5-1 and TRBJ1-4, the full variable domain is KAGVTQTPRYLIKTRGQQVTLSCSPISGHRSVSWYQQTPGQGLQFLFEYFSETQRNKGNFPGRFSGRQFSNSRSEMNVSTLELGDSALYLCASSGGTGSNEKLFFGSGTQLSVL.

This sequence joins TRBV11-2 and TRBJ1-1; D might be TRBD1 (5 bases). The germline gives CDR1 SGHAT, CDR2 FQNNGV. The CDR3 extends over 13 amino acids. V was trimmed by 2 bases and J by 5 bases, leaving 9 bases between them. The CDR3 DNA reads as TGTGCCAGCAGCTTACAGGGTATTACTGAAGCTTTCTTT. This encodes CASSLQGITEAFF.

This clone was seen only a few times. The rearrangement joins TRBV9 to TRBJ1-1; the match to TRBD1 covers 7 bases. V trimming: 0 bases; J trimming: 0 bases; junction bases outside the gene matches: 5. The length of the CDR3 is 16 residues. The germline CDR1 and CDR2 sequences are SGDLS and YYNGEE. The CDR3 is CASSVDRGSMNTEAFF. The CDR3 nucleotides read TGTGCCAGCAGCGTAGACAGGGGTTCCATGAACACTGAAGCTTTCTTT.

The CDR3: CAISYDGAGGNTIYF. CDR3 DNA sequence: TGTGCCATCAGTTATGACGGAGCCGGGGGAAACACCATATATTTT. The chain joins TRBV10-3 to TRBJ1-3; D is unresolved. The germline V and J ends were trimmed by 5 bases and 4 bases, with 15 bases remaining between them. This CDR3 contains 15 residues. Germline V gene lookup returns CDR1 ENHRY and CDR2 SYGVKD.

This clone was counted between two and nine times. The chain combines TRBV12-3 or TRBV12-4 with TRBJ2-7, with no clear D. The germline V and J ends were trimmed by 1 base and 3 bases, with 7 bases remaining between them. The CDR3 runs 13 residues. CDR3 bases: TGTGCCAGCAGTTTAGGGGCCGACTACGAGCAGTACTTC. Protein: CASSLGADYEQYF.

This rearrangement joins TRBV16 to TRBJ2-7; 13 bases fit TRBD2. The V segment lost 4 bases and the J segment 6 bases; nucleotides outside the gene matches: 3. Looked up from germline, CDR1 is KGHSY and CDR2 is FQNENV. The CDR3 has 14 residues. In DNA form, the CDR3 reads TGTGCCAGCAGCCCTCGACTAGCGGGAGGCGAGCAGTACTTC. Translated, it gives CASSPRLAGGEQYF.

V gene TRBV29-1 combines with J gene TRBJ2-1, with D possibly matching TRBD2 (6 bases). The CDR3 has 15 residues. V was cut by 0 bases and J by 4 bases, with 13 bases left in between. CDR1 and CDR2 (germline): SQVTM, ANQGSEA. CDR3 DNA: TGCAGCGTTGAAGAGGGCGGGACTCTATACAATGAGCAGTTCTTC. Translation gives CSVEEGGTLYNEQFF.

The chain couples TRBV5-1 to TRBJ2-7, with D perhaps TRBD1 (6 bases). This CDR3 is built from 14 residues. V shed 3 bases and J shed 4 bases, with 14 bases lying between them. Germline CDR1 reads SGHRS; CDR2 reads YFSETQ. CDR3 nucleotide sequence: TGCGCCAGCAGCTATGGGGGCCCTTCGTACGAGCAGTACTTC. As protein: CASSYGGPSYEQYF.

V and J are TRBV5-4 and TRBJ1-1; D possibly corresponds to TRBD1 (6 bases). The V and J ends lost 3 bases and 1 base respectively, with 16 bases between them. The CDR3 is made up of 16 amino acids. In germline, CDR1 is SGHNT, CDR2 YYREEE (reference sequence). The CDR3: CASSWGTGRGNTEAFF. Here the CDR3 DNA reads TGTGCCAGCAGCTGGGGAACAGGGAGAGGGAACACTGAAGCTTTCTTT.

The chain links TRBV5-1 to TRBJ1-2; tentatively, D is TRBD1 (5 bases). The germline V gene has CDR1 SGHRS and CDR2 YFSETQ. V gave up 3 bases and J gave up 8 bases, with 14 bases separating them. CDR3 length: 13 amino acids. Here the CDR3 reads CASSSDGQGGYTF. CDR3 nucleotide sequence: TGCGCCAGCAGCTCTGACGGACAAGGCGGCTACACCTTC.